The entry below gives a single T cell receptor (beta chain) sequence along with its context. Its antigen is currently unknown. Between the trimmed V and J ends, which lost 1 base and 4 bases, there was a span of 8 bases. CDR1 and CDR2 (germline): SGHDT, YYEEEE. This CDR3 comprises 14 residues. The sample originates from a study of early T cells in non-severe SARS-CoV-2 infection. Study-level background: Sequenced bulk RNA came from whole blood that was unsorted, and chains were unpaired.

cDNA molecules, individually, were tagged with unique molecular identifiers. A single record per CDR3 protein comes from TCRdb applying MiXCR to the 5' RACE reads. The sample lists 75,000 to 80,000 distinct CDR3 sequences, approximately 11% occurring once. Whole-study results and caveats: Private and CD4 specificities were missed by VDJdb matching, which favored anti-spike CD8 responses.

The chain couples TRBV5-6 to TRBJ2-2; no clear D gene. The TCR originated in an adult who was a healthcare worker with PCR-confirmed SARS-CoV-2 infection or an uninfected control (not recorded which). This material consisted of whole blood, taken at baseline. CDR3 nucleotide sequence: TGTGCCAGCAGCTTGCCACAGCTCACCGGGGAGCTGTTTTTT. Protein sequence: CASSLPQLTGELFF.